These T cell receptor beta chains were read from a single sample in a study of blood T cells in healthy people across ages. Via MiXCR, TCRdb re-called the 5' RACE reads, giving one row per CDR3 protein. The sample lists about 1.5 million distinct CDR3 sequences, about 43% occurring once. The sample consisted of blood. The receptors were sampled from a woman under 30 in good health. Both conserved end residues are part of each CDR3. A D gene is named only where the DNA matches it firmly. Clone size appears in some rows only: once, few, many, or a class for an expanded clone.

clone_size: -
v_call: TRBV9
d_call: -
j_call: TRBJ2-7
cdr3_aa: CASSVGETNSYERYF
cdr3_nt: TGTGCCAGCAGCGTAGGGGAGACTAACTCCTACGAGCGGTACTTC

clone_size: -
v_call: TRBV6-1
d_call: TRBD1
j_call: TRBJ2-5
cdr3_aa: CASEDRASGETQYF
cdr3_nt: TGTGCCAGCGAGGACAGGGCATCTGGGGAGACCCAGTACTTC

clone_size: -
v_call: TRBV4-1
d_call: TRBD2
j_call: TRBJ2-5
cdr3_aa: CASRTRGLVKETQYF
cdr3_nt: TGCGCCAGCAGGACGCGGGGACTAGTTAAGGAGACCCAGTACTTC

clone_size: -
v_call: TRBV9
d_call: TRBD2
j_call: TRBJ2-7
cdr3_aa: CASSAQPLAGSYEQYF
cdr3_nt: TGTGCCAGCAGCGCCCAGCCTCTAGCGGGGAGCTACGAGCAGTACTTC

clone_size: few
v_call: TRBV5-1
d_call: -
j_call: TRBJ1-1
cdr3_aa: CASSSADTGRDTEAFF
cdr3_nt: TGCGCCAGCAGCTCGGCGGACACCGGTAGGGACACTGAAGCTTTCTTT

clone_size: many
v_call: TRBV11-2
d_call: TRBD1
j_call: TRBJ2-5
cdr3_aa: CASSATTGVGETQYF
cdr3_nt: TGTGCCAGCAGCGCGACCACAGGGGTAGGAGAGACCCAGTACTTC

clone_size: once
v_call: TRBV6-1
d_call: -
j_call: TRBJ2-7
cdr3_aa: CASSEAEAGSYEQYF
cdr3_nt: TGTGCCAGCAGTGAGGCCGAGGCAGGGAGCTACGAGCAGTACTTC

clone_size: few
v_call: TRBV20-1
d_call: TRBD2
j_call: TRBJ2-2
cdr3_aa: CSARTSGSQTGELFF
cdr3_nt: TGCAGTGCTCGGACTAGCGGGAGTCAAACCGGGGAGCTGTTTTTT

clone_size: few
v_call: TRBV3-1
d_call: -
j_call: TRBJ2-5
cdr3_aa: CASRDWETQYF
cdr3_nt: TGTGCCAGCAGGGATTGGGAGACCCAGTACTTC

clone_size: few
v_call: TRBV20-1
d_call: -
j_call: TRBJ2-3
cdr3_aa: CSISGGTDTQYF
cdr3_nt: TGCAGCATATCGGGAGGCACAGATACGCAGTATTTT

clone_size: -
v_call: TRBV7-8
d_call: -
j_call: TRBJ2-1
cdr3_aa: CASSPGAGLNEQFF
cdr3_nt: TGTGCCAGCAGCCCCGGGGCGGGGCTCAATGAGCAGTTCTTC

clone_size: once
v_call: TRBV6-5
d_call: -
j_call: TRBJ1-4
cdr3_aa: CASSTGTTTTNEKLFF
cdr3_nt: TGTGCCAGCAGTACCGGGACGACGACAACTAATGAAAAACTGTTTTTT

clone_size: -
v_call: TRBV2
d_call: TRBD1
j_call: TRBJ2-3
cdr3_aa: CASGGQGFLTDTQYF
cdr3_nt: TGTGCCAGCGGGGGACAGGGGTTTCTCACAGATACGCAGTATTTT